Listed here are 15 T cell receptor beta chains from one sample, sequenced in a study of control samples from healthy donors and cancer patients. Clones were sequenced by immunoSEQ multiplex PCR, and TCRdb holds only the in-frame ones, with some missing. Here the sample spans 150,000 to 200,000 clones, about nine tenths being singletons. The sample taken for sequencing was blood. All receptors derive from a woman in her twenties or thirties in good health.

V and J are TRBV16 and TRBJ2-4; perhaps D is TRBD1 or TRBD2 (7 bases each). V dropped 0 bases and J dropped 0 bases, with 12 bases sitting between them. CDR1 and CDR2 from the germline V gene are KGHSY and FQNENV. This CDR3 contains 17 residues. CDR3 nucleotides: TGTGCCAGCAGCCAATCGGGAGGGGGCCTAGCCAAAAACATTCAGTACTTC. Its translation is CASSQSGGGLAKNIQYF.

This clone occurred once. The chain carries TRBV19 and TRBJ2-7, with TRBD1 matching over 8 bases. Germline V gives CDR1 LNHDA, CDR2 SQIVND (reference sequence). This CDR3 is built from 15 residues. V dropped 5 bases and J dropped 3; count of bases not matched to a gene: 9. The CDR3 DNA is TGTGCCAGTAGTCTCCCCGGGACAGGCGACTACGAGCAGTACTTC. As protein: CASSLPGTGDYEQYF.

This clone is a singleton in its sample. Here the CDR3 DNA reads TGTGCCAGCAGTCCGACCGCTAGCAGTGAGCAGTTCTTC. Translation: CASSPTASSEQFF. The V and J genes are TRBV27 and TRBJ2-1, with D possibly being TRBD2 (5 bases). This CDR3 contains 13 residues. With 5 bases removed from V and 9 bases from J, the gap between germline ends came to 14 bases. CDR1 and CDR2 from the germline V gene are MNHEY and SMNVEV (reference sequence).

The chain carries TRBV19 and TRBJ1-6; D ambiguous. Trimming took off 5 bases at V and 4 bases at J, with 9 bases between the two ends. Germline assignment: CDR1 LNHDA and CDR2 SQIVND (reference sequence). This CDR3 is built from 14 residues. The CDR3 sequence: CASSVDGYNSPLHF. For the CDR3, the DNA is TGTGCCAGTAGTGTGGACGGGTATAATTCACCCCTCCACTTT.

The V gene is TRBV30, the J gene TRBJ1-3; possibly TRBD1 for D (6 bases). V lost 1 base and J 1 base, leaving 8 bases between the germline ends. Germline values: CDR1 GTSNPN, CDR2 SVGIG (reference sequence). The CDR3 spans 14 residues. The CDR3 DNA sequence: TGTGCCTGGAGTGCCGGGACATCTGGAAACACCATATATTTT. Its translation is CAWSAGTSGNTIYF.

This chain connects TRBV18 to TRBJ1-5; no reliable D call. The ends were cut back, 4 bases at V and 5 bases at J, with 6 bases in the middle. This CDR3 comprises 12 residues. Germline V gives CDR1 KGHSH, CDR2 LQKENI. The DNA for the CDR3 is TGTGCCAGCTCACTTCCCGATCAGCCCCAGCATTTT. Translating gives CASSLPDQPQHF.

V gene TRBV6-6 combines with J gene TRBJ2-1; the D call may be TRBD1 or TRBD2 (5 bases each). Trimming shortened V by 5 bases and J by 4 bases, and 12 bases separated the two germline ends. Per the germline V gene, CDR1 is MNHNY and CDR2 is SVGAGI (reference sequence). CDR3 length equals 14 residues. CDR3 coding DNA: TGTGCCAGCAGTCCCGGGACGGAATACAATGAGCAGTTCTTC. Protein product: CASSPGTEYNEQFF.

The chain combines TRBV7-2 with TRBJ2-2; perhaps TRBD1 as D (6 bases). V shed 1 base and J shed 0 bases, with 9 bases lying between them. There are 16 residues in the CDR3. Germline V gives CDR1 SGHTA, CDR2 FQGNSA. Here the CDR3 reads CASSLGRGPNTGELFF. The CDR3 DNA follows: TGTGCCAGCAGCTTAGGCAGGGGCCCGAACACCGGGGAGCTGTTTTTT. Full variable domain (missing parts from reference TRBV7-2 and TRBJ2-2): GAGVSQSPSNKVTEKGKDVELRCDPISGHTALYWYRQSLGQGLEFLIYFQGNSAPDKSGLPSDRFSAERTGGSVSTLTIQRTQQEDSAVYLCASSLGRGPNTGELFFGEGSRLTVL.

The V and J genes are TRBV29-1 and TRBJ2-7; maybe TRBD1 (5 bases). Germline assignment: CDR1 SQVTM and CDR2 ANQGSEA. The CDR3 spans 12 residues. V was cut by 0 bases and J by 5 bases, with 8 bases left in between. In DNA, the CDR3 is TGCAGCGTTGAAGACAGGGTCAACGAGCAGTACTTC. Protein: CSVEDRVNEQYF.

The chain joins TRBV5-1 to TRBJ1-6; D call uncertain. V was clipped by 0 bases and J by 8 bases, with 6 bases between them. CDR3 length equals 13 residues. CDR1 and CDR2 from the germline V gene are SGHRS and YFSETQ. The CDR3 is CASSLGGDSPLHF. As DNA, the CDR3 is TGCGCCAGCAGCTTGGGTGGGGATTCACCCCTCCACTTT.

The rearrangement links TRBV24-1 to TRBJ2-2, with D unresolved. The CDR3 totals 14 residues. Germline V gene data show CDR1 as KGHDR and CDR2 as SFDVKD. Trimming took 4 bases from V and 1 from J, leaving 6 bases between them. Here the CDR3 DNA reads TGTGCCACCAGTGACCCACGGAACACCGGGGAGCTGTTTTTT. Translating gives CATSDPRNTGELFF.

The CDR3 coding sequence is TGTGCCAGCAGTGAGAGCTCTGGGGCCAACGTCCTGACTTTC. Encoded protein: CASSESSGANVLTF. The chain couples TRBV6-4 to TRBJ2-6; D uncertain. V was shortened by 3 bases and J by 0 bases, with 3 bases between the two germline ends. The germline gives CDR1 MRHNA, CDR2 SNTAGT. The CDR3 length is 14 residues.

The genes are TRBV5-1 and TRBJ2-7; TRBD1 agrees at 11 bases. The CDR3 covers 16 residues. Germline lookup yields CDR1 SGHRS and CDR2 YFSETQ. J gave up 2 bases and V 4 bases, and 8 bases lay outside the gene matches. The CDR3 is CASSIQPGQGAYEQYF. In nucleotides, the CDR3 is TGCGCCAGCAGCATCCAACCGGGACAGGGGGCCTACGAGCAGTACTTC.

The count of this clone is one. This sequence joins TRBV5-8 and TRBJ2-1; D is possibly TRBD2 (5 bases). The germline V gene encodes CDR1 SGHTS and CDR2 YDEGEE. V lost 0 bases and J 0 bases, leaving 10 bases between the germline ends. This CDR3 is 16 amino acids long. This CDR3 reads CASSLGEISSYNEQFF. The CDR3 DNA follows: TGTGCCAGCAGCTTGGGGGAGATTAGCTCCTACAATGAGCAGTTCTTC.

The chain employs TRBV3-1 (or the pseudogene TRBV3-2) and TRBJ2-1, with 8 bases that match TRBD2. The junction had 5 bases not matched to a gene; V was cut back by 1 base and J by 6 bases. Germline assignment: CDR1 LGHDT and CDR2 YNNKEL (reference sequence). CDR3 length equals 15 residues. The CDR3 sequence is CASSQVLGGANEQFF. Written as DNA, the CDR3 is TGTGCCAGCAGCCAAGTCCTCGGGGGGGCCAATGAGCAGTTCTTC.